Reported below is one T cell receptor (beta chain). The target of this receptor is not known. The input lacks base qualities; no much larger clone sits a single base away. Sequences MNHNY (CDR1) and SVGAGI (CDR2) are obtained from the germline V gene (reference sequence). The CDR3 starts with the cysteine, ends with the phenylalanine, and has 15 residues. The read is trimmed to its CDR3 DNA, 45 bases read in frame from base 1. V is cut by 0 bases and J by 5 bases, and the space between the germline ends is 14 bases. These data belong to a study of shared clonotypes between healthy human individuals (dated by TCRdb to 2020 to 2022). In the study overall: A few men and two women, aged 18 to 49 years, made up the cohort. Per donor, three plates each were used for CD4 naive and CD4 memory, two for CD8 naive, and one for CD8 memory. To estimate repertoire size and how much clonotype sharing occurs between individuals, the study deeply sequenced the blood TCR repertoires of a handful of healthy adults. Different laboratories and diverse techniques were used to prepare libraries and sequence TCR repertoires, to increase sequencing depth and limit assay-specific biases. Between about 0.8 and 9 billion PBMCs per donor were obtained by leukapheresis. What the study reported, not specific to this receptor: Larger estimated clonotype richness was generally found for naive subsets than for memory subsets. Compared with non-shared clonotypes, clonotypes shared by all four sorted-subset donors had higher generation probabilities. When a handful of donors were compared, the shared fraction of clonotypes was around 5.1% for naive CD4, 3.5% to 4% for naive CD8, roughly 2.5% for memory CD4, and around 0.4% for memory CD8. Because the study included only a small number of donors, the genetic and exposure-history diversity represented was limited. Even with the large sequencing depth, rarefaction of the sorted-subset datasets indicated that sequencing was incomplete. Pairwise subsampling indicated that sequencing depth was expected to affect the degree of clonotype sharing among donors. Sampling was limited to blood, and TCR repertoires in tissue likely differ from TCR repertoires in blood.

TCR CDR3 regions were amplified from genomic DNA by multiplex PCR using the deep immunoSEQ assay. Genomic DNA extracted from each cell subset was distributed evenly over all wells of several immunoSEQ 96-well plates, and each plate served as one replicate. For sorted subsets, approximately 190 ng genomic DNA, equal to tens of thousands of T cell genomes, was loaded into each replicate PCR. The purified libraries were quantified using a Qubit 3.0 fluorometer, sized with a Bioanalyzer 2100, and then quantified again using the KAPA Library Quantification kit. Every immunoSEQ 96-well plate was sequenced on a separate single-read 150-cycle Illumina NextSeq 550 flow cell. The authors' analysis ran thus. The immunoSEQ output contained only junctional sequences without quality scores, so filtering could not match that applied to full-length reads. Sequences were annotated with PyIR, a Python wrapper for IgBLAST v1.9, and V/J genes and CDR3 were assigned using IMGT germline references. Reads were filtered out if the reads had weak V/J assignments (E-value above 1e-6), no CDR3, stop codons, out-of-frame junctions, or ambiguous translated residues. V3J clonotypes were defined as sequences sharing an identical inferred V gene, J gene, and CDR3 amino acid sequence. To compute the percentage overlap between repertoires, the number of shared unique clonotypes was divided by the size of the smaller repertoire. Repertoire richness was assessed with RTK rarefaction, the Chao1 estimator, and Recon v2.1 estimates of unobserved clonotypes. Generation probabilities were computed with OLGA for all TCRbeta clonotypes obtained by the gDNA method from a few donors. TCRdb retrieved this table from immuneACCESS and kept in-frame rearrangements only. Not all clones are present; in checked studies, unresolved V genes account for under half, and no reason is known for the remainder. For V, J and clone size, that table is used; D and trimming come from the DNA. The sample table holds fewer than 350,000 clones, of which around 87% were seen once. Roughly 17% of the sample belongs to the ten largest clones.

Donors were healthy HIV-negative adults with no recently reported acute infections or vaccinations. All donors were Caucasian adults living in Nashville, Tennessee, USA. CD8 memory samples were composed of magnetically selected CD45RO+ cells combined with CCR7-negative CD45RA+ effector memory (TemRA) cells. Blood was collected by leukapheresis, and PBMCs were isolated by Ficoll-Histopaque density gradient centrifugation and then cryopreserved in liquid nitrogen vapor phase. Analytical flow cytometry was used to check the purity and quantity of each magnetically sorted T cell population. Genomic DNA was isolated from each sorted fraction and quantified by UV absorbance on a Nanodrop 2000c.

The chain was built from TRBV6-6 and TRBJ2-7, with TRBD1 tentatively as D gene (5 bases match). The sequenced material came from memory CD8+ T cells sorted from blood. Explained via the paper, the cell subset or site label denotes: CD45RO+ cells pooled with CCR7-negative TemRA cells. This sequence originates from a man aged 18 to 35 in good health. The sequenced DNA: TGTGCCAGCAGTTACTCGAATCCAGGGTTGAACGAGCAGTACTTC. The encoded protein is CASSYSNPGLNEQYF.